This T cell receptor beta chain was sequenced for a study of cytomegalovirus exposure and HLA in healthy donors. General observations from the study: Associated with cytomegalovirus, according to the listing, were some 150 TCR beta chains. Many donors carried some public TCRs, although rarity characterized most TCR sequences. Cytomegalovirus status, reportedly, was diagnosed with high specificity and sensitivity by the classifier. CMV antigen specificity of three CMV-associated chains was confirmed in vitro.

V lost 5 bases and J 5 bases, leaving 12 bases between the germline ends. Germline loops: CDR1 MNHNY, CDR2 SVGAGI (reference sequence). The CDR3 covers 14 residues. The table came from immunoSEQ multiplex PCR; TCRdb's copy has only in-frame clones and leaves some out. The sample includes 120,000 to 150,000 clones, 88% of them seen just once. Concerning this clone itself: Its antigen is unknown.

This TCR was sampled from a woman under 30 in good health and CMV-seropositive. The sequencing sample was made of PBMCs. This chain joins TRBV6-6 and TRBJ1-4; D gene uncertain. The CDR3 DNA is TGTGCCAGCAGTCACGGGGTGGGGAATGAAAAACTGTTTTTT. This translates into CASSHGVGNEKLFF.